Below are 2 T cell receptor beta chains sequenced from a single sample in a study of blood T cell repertoires in COVID-19. Some clones are missing from TCRdb's copy, which holds only in-frame ones; the method was immunoSEQ multiplex PCR. The sample carries a few hundred thousand clones, just over 85% recorded once. Sequencing input: PBMCs or T cells enriched from blood (not recorded which). All receptors come from a young woman who had recovered from COVID-19.

The V call is TRBV5-4, the J call TRBJ2-1, with 11 bases fitting TRBD2. J lost 6 bases, V lost 2 bases, and 7 bases had no gene match. This CDR3 has 16 residues. Germline CDR1 SGHNT, CDR2 YYREEE (reference sequence). As DNA, the CDR3 is TGTGCCAGCAGCTTTCCCATAGCGGGAGGGGTCAATGAGCAGTTCTTC. This sequence encodes CASSFPIAGGVNEQFF.

V is TRBV5-1 and J is TRBJ2-1; 12 positions agree with TRBD2. Losses at the gene ends were 4 bases for V and 6 bases for J; bases not matched to a gene: 14. CDR3 length equals 18 residues. Looked up from germline, CDR1 is SGHRS and CDR2 is YFSETQ. The CDR3 region is CASSGGQGLAGGPNEQFF. CDR3 coding DNA: TGCGCCAGCAGCGGGGGACAGGGGCTAGCGGGAGGGCCCAATGAGCAGTTCTTC. Together with reference TRBV5-1 and TRBJ2-1, the CDR3 gives the full variable domain: KAGVTQTPRYLIKTRGQQVTLSCSPISGHRSVSWYQQTPGQGLQFLFEYFSETQRNKGNFPGRFSGRQFSNSRSEMNVSTLELGDSALYLCASSGGQGLAGGPNEQFFGPGTRLTVL.